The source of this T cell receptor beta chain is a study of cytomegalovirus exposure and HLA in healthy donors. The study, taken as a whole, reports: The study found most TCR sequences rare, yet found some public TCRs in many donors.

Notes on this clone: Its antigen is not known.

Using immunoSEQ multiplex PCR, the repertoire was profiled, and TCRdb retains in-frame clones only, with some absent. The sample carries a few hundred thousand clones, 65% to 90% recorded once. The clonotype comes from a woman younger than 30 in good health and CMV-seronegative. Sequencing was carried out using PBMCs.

This CDR3 is CASSEEAGVVYGYTF. Here the CDR3 DNA reads TGTGCCAGCAGTGAAGAGGCAGGGGTTGTCTATGGCTACACCTTC. J is TRBJ1-2 and V is TRBV6-1; possible D gene TRBD1, 6 bases. Germline CDR1 reads MNHNS; CDR2 reads SASEGT. This CDR3 is built from 15 residues. V dropped 1 base and J dropped 4 bases, with 13 bases sitting between them.